This TCR beta chain came from a study of cytomegalovirus exposure and HLA in healthy donors. V lost 0 bases to trimming and J lost 8 bases, with 13 bases between them. CDR3 length: 14 residues. Per germline, CDR1 SEHNR and CDR2 FQNEAQ (reference sequence). The PCR used 60 Vbeta and 13 Jbeta primers. Generated by immunoSEQ multiplex PCR, the TCRdb table keeps only in-frame clones and is missing some. This sample yields about 120,000 clones, of which approximately 86% are seen a single time; 1.5% to 2% belongs to the top ten. This sequence originates from a man between 35 and 55 years old in good health and CMV-seronegative. The chain uses TRBV7-9 and TRBJ1-2; D perhaps matches TRBD1 (5 bases). The sequenced material came from PBMCs. The CDR3 sequence is CASSLAGEGRGYTF. In nucleotides, the CDR3 is TGTGCCAGCAGCTTAGCCGGGGAGGGGAGAGGCTACACCTTC.